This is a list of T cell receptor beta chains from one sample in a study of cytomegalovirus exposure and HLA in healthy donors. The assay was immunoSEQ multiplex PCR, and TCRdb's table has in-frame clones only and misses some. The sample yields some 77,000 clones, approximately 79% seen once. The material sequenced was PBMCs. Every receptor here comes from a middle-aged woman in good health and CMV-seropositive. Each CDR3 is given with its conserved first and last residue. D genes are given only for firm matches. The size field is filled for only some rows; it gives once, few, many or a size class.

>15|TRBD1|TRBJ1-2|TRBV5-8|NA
TGTGCCAGCAGACTGGCGGGGACAGGGGGTTATGGCTACACCTTC
CASRLAGTGGYGYTF
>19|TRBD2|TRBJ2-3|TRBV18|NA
TGTGCCAGCTCACCAATCGGATTGGCGGGGGGTGATGGCACAGATACGCAGTATTTT
CASSPIGLAGGDGTDTQYF
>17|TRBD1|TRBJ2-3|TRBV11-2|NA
TGTGCCAGCAGCGACCTCCTCACAGGGGATTACACAGATACGCAGTATTTT
CASSDLLTGDYTDTQYF
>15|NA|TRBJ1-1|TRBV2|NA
TGTGCCAGCAGTGGTATGTTACTGAGTAGAACTGAAGCTTTCTTT
CASSGMLLSRTEAFF
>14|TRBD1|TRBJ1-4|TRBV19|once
TGTGCCAGTAGTATGGGACAGGGGAATGAAAAACTGTTTTTT
CASSMGQGNEKLFF
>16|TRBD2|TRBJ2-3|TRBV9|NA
TGTGCCAGCAGCGTAGACGGTAGCGGGGGAACAGATACGCAGTATTTT
CASSVDGSGGTDTQYF
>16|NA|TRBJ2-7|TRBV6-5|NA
TGTGCCAGCAGTTACGGCAGTCACGCCCTAGGCTACGAGCAGTACTTC
CASSYGSHALGYEQYF
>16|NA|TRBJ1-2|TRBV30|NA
TGTGCCTGGAGTGTATTGACAGTAGGAGCTAACTATGGCTACACCTTC
CAWSVLTVGANYGYTF
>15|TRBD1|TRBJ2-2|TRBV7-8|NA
TGTGCCAGCAGCGAAAAAACAGGGGTTGCCGGGGAGCTGTTTTTT
CASSEKTGVAGELFF
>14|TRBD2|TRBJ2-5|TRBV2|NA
TGTGCCAGCAGTGACCGGCGGGAGCAAGAGACCCAGTACTTC
CASSDRREQETQYF
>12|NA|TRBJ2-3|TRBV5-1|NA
TGCGCCAGCAGTCCGTACACAGATACGCAGTATTTT
CASSPYTDTQYF
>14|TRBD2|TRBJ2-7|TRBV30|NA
TGTGCCTGGAGAATAGCGGGACGGTCCTACGAGCAGTACTTC
CAWRIAGRSYEQYF
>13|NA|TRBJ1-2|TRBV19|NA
TGCGCCAGTAGTATTCAGGGACTTTATGGCTACACCTTC
CASSIQGLYGYTF
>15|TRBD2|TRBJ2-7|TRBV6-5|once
TGTGCCAGCAGTAACGGGGCGGGAGGACCCTACGAGCAGTACTTC
CASSNGAGGPYEQYF
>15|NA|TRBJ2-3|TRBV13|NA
TGTGCCAGCAGCTTTCCTAGGAAAGGCACAGATACGCAGTATTTT
CASSFPRKGTDTQYF
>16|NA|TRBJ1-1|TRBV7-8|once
TGTGCCGGCAGCTTAAACTGGGGGGAATTGGGCACTGAAGCTTTCTTT
CAGSLNWGELGTEAFF
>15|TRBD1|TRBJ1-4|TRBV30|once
TGTGCCTGGACCACAGGGGGCGCAACTAATGAAAAACTGTTTTTT
CAWTTGGATNEKLFF
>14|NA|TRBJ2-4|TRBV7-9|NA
TGTGCCAGCAGCTTCATCGGCAGGCTAAACATTCAGTACTTC
CASSFIGRLNIQYF
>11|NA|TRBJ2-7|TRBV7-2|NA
TGTGCCAGCAGACGCGCCTACGAGCAGTACTTC
CASRRAYEQYF
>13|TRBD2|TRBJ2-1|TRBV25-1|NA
TGTGCCAGCAGTCAGCTAGCGGGGGGTGAGCAGTTCTTC
CASSQLAGGEQFF
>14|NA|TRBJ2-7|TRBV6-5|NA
TGTGCCAGCAGTGCGACAGGTAGCTCCTACGAGCAGTACTTC
CASSATGSSYEQYF